This TCR beta chain appears in the sequencing data of a study of T cell responses to AZD1222 COVID-19 vaccine. Overall study context: Pooled together were second doses at about 4 or about 12 weeks.

Clones were read by immunoSEQ multiplex PCR, and TCRdb kept only the in-frame ones, dropping some. The sample yields 87,000 or so clones, 85% to 90% seen once. This CDR3 comprises 17 residues. Whole-study findings and limits: Mostly white British, mostly female donors; authors suggested clonal diversity may be underestimated. Reports indicate that nearly half of spike-specific TCRs are directed at unmutated variant regions. Vaccine-associated CD4 TCRs ranged over spike, dominating at 160-218 and 743-854.

Remarks on this clone: The antigen is not known.

This sample comprised peripheral blood, obtained on day 0 of AZD1222 vaccination. J is TRBJ1-6 and V is TRBV21-1; no DNA check was done on the table's D call, TRBD1. TRBV21-1 is a listed pseudogene. The source of this sequence is an adult in good health. CDR3 protein: CASSTIPSGCWASPLHF. In nucleotides, the CDR3 is TGTGCCAGCAGCACAATTCCCTCCGGTTGCTGGGCCTCACCCCTCCACTTT.